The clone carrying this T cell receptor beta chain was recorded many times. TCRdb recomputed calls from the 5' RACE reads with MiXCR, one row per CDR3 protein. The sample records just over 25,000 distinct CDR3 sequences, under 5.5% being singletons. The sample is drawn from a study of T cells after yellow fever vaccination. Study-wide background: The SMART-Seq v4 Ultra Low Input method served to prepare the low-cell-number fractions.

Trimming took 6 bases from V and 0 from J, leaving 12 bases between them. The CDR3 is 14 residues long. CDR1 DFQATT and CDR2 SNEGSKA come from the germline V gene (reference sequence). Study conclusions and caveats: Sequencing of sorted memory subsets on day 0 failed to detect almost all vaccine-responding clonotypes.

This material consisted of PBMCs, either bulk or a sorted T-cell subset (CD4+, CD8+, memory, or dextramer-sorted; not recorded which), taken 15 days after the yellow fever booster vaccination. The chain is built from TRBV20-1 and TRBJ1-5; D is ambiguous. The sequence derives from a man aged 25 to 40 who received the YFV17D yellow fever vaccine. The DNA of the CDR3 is TGCAGTGCAGGAGGGCAGTATAGCAATCAGCCCCAGCATTTT. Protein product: CSAGGQYSNQPQHF.